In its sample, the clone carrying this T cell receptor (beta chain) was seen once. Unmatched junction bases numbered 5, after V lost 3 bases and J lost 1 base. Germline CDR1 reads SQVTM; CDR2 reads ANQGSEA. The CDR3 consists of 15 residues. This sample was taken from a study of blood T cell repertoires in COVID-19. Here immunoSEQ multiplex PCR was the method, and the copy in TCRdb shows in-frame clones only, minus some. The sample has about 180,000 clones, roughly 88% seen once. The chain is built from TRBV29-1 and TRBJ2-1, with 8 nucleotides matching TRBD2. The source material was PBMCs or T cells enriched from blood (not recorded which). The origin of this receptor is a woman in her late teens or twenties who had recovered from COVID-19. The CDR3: CSVDLGTRSYNEQFF. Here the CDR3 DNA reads TGCAGCGTTGATCTGGGGACTAGATCCTACAATGAGCAGTTCTTC.